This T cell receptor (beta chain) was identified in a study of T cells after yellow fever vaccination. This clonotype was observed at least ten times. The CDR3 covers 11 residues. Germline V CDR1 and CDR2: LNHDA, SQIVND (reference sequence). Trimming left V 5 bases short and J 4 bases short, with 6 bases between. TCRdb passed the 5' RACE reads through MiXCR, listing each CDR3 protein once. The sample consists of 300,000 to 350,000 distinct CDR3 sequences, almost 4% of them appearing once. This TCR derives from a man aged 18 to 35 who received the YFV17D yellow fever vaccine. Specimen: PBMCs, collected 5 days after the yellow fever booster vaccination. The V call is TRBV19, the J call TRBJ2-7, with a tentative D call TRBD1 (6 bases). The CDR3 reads CASSDRYEQYF. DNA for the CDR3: TGTGCCAGTAGTGACAGGTACGAGCAGTACTTC.